These 5 T cell receptor beta chains were sequenced from one sample in a study of technical replicates of blood from a few donors. Libraries were prepared by immunoSEQ multiplex PCR; TCRdb keeps only in-frame clonotypes and omits some of them. The sample has roughly 68,000 clones, around 94% seen once. Sequencing used T cells isolated from PBMCs. These receptors were taken from a human donor in good health.

The chain has TRBV9 and TRBJ1-2; D might be TRBD1 (5 bases). Trimming stripped 5 bases from V and 3 bases from J, with 17 bases between. CDR1 and CDR2 (germline): SGDLS, YYNGEE. This CDR3 comprises 15 residues. CDR3 in amino acids: CASRDRSGLDYGYTF. DNA of the CDR3: TGTGCCAGCAGAGACCGGTCAGGGTTAGACTATGGCTACACCTTC.

J is TRBJ1-1 and V is TRBV27; 9 bases are shared with TRBD1. The V segment lost 5 bases and the J segment 4 bases; nucleotides outside the gene matches: 5. The germline CDR1 and CDR2 sequences are MNHEY and SMNVEV (reference sequence). This CDR3 is built from 14 residues. The CDR3 protein is CASSARQGVTEAFF. DNA of the CDR3: TGTGCCAGCAGTGCCAGACAGGGGGTCACTGAAGCTTTCTTT.

This chain uses TRBV30 with TRBJ2-5; TRBD2 matches at 12 bases. The CDR3 loop spans 16 amino acids. CDR1 is GTSNPN, CDR2 SVGIG, per germline (reference sequence). The V and J ends lost 2 bases and 4 bases, in that order; junction bases with no gene match: 8. The CDR3 protein is CAWSQVLAGGRETQYF. The CDR3 DNA reads TGTGCCTGGAGTCAGGTACTAGCGGGAGGTCGAGAGACCCAGTACTTC.

The V call is TRBV6-5, the J call TRBJ1-1, with D possibly TRBD1 on 5 matching bases. The CDR3 has 16 amino acids. Germline assignment: CDR1 MNHEY and CDR2 SVGAGI. Trimming removed 0 bases from V and 1 base from J, with 12 bases in between. The CDR3 DNA is TGTGCCAGCAGTTACTCGAGGGACTCATGGAACACTGAAGCTTTCTTT. Translation gives CASSYSRDSWNTEAFF.

The rearrangement links TRBV19 to TRBJ1-1; 7 bases line up with TRBD1. V was pared by 10 bases and J by 11 bases, with 13 bases of the junction left unmatched. Germline values: CDR1 LNHDA, CDR2 SQIVND (reference sequence). This CDR3 is built from 12 residues. The CDR3 protein is CATRQGGKLAFF. CDR3 in DNA: TGTGCCACTAGACAGGGAGGGAAATTGGCTTTCTTT.